The clone carrying this T cell receptor beta chain was seen a few times. What it recognizes is unknown. This entry is derived from a study of identical twins. This CDR3 is 13 amino acids long. CDR1 SGDLS and CDR2 YYNGEE come from the germline V gene. V gave up 3 bases and J gave up 6 bases, with 7 bases separating them. The study, taken as a whole, reports: Some out-of-frame alpha sequences were shared by twins, and these showed excess low generation probability.

MiXCR was run by TCRdb on the 5' RACE reads, yielding one entry per CDR3 protein. Among some 500,000 distinct CDR3 sequences listed, more than 9% were seen once. The sample was also reused in another study, on yellow fever vaccine responses in identical twins.

The receptor was isolated from a woman under 30 in good health. The specimen was PBMCs. This sequence joins TRBV9 and TRBJ1-6, with D maybe TRBD1 (5 bases). The CDR3 loop is CASSGDSNSPLHF. CDR3 in DNA: TGTGCCAGCAGCGGCGACAGTAATTCACCCCTCCACTTT. Full variable domain (outside the CDR3, taken from reference TRBV9 and TRBJ1-6): DSGVTQTPKHLITATGQRVTLRCSPRSGDLSVYWYQQSLDQGLQFLIQYYNGEERAKGNILERFSAQQFPDLHSELNLSSLELGDSALYFCASSGDSNSPLHFGNGTRLTVT.